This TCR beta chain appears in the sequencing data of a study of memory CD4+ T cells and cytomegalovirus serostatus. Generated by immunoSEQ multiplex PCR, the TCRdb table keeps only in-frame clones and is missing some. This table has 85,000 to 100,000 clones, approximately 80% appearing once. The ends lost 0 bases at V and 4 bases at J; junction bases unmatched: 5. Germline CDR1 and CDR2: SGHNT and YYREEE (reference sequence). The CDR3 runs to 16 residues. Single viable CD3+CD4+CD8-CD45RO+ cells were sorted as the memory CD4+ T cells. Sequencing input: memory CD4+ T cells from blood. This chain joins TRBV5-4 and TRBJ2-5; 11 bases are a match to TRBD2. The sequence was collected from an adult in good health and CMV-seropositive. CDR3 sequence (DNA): TGTGCCAGCAGCTTGGCTAGCGGGAGGTTAGGAGAGACCCAGTACTTC. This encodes CASSLASGRLGETQYF.